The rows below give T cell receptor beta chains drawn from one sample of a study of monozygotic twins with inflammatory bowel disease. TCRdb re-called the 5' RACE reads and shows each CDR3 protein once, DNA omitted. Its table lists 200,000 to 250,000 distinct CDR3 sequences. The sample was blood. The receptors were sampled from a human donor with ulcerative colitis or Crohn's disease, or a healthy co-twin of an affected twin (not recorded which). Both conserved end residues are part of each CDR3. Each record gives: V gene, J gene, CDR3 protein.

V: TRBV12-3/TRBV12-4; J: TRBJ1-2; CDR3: CASSLGGQGAEFYGYTF
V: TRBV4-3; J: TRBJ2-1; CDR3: CASSQLGRNNEQFF
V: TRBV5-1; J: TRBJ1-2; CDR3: CASSPEAGIYGYTF
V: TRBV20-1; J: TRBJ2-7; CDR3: CSARTYSYEQYF
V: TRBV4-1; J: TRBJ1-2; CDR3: CASSQDGRVWRGGYTF
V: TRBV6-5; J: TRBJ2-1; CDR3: CASSYLTGEQFF
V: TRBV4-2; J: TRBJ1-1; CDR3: CASSQDGGTGTEAFF
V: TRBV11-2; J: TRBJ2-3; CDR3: CASSLGRTLWDTQYF
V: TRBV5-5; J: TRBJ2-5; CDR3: CASSNRGQETQYF
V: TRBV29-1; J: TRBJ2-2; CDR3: CSVEYPNTGELFF
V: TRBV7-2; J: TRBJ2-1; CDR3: CASSLGLAGIYNEQFF
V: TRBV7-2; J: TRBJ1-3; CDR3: CASSLEDTIYF
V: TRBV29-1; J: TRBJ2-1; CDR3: CSVEDLRSGGNNEQFF
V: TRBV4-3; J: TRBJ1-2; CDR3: CASSQARDSYGYTF
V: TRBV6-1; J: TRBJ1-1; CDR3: CAIFLRGNTEAFF
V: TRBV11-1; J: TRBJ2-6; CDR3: CASSTRDTLPPGANVLTF
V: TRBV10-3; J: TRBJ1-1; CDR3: CAIKQEDSYTEAFF
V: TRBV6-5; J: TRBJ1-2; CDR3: CASSYSTPGRSTYGYTF
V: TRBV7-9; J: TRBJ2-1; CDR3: CASSFTTGRLHNEQFF
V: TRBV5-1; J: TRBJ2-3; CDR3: CASSLEAVKDTQYF
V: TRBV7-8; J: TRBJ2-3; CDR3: CASSSTPGTSGTTDTQYF
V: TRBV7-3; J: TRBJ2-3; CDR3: CASSLTWGGTDTQYF
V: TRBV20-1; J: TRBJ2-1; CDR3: CSARALGEQFF
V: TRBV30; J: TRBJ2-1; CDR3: CAWSPWGGDEQFF
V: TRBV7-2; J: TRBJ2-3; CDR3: CASRQGLAGATDTQYF
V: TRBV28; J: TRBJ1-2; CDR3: CASSLSAWDYGYTF
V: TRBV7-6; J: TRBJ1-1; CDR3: CASSVGRGLNTEAFF
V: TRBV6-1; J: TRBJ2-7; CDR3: CATLGFGYEQYF
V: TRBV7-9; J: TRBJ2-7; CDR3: CASSLGGLASYEQYF
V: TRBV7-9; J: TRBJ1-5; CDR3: CASSPLGGGQPQHF
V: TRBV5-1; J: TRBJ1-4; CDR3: CASSPRTQGRLFF
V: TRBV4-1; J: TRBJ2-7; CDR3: CASSQPYGDYPYEQYF
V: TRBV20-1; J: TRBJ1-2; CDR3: CSAPHPSHRPGSQYGYTF
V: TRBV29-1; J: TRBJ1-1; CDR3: CSVVGTAGTEAFF
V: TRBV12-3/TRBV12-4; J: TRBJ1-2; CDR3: CASTPGTVKTQRGYTF
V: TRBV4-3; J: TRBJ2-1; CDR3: CASSPGTSAYNEQFF
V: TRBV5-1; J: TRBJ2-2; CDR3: CASSLEISVHTGELFF
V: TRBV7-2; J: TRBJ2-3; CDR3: CASSFRLAGVTDTQYF
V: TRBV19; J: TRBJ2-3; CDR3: CASSIRSGSPTDTQYF
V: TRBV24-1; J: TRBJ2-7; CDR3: CATAGDAYEQYF
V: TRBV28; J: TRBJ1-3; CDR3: CASSLSRGSRGGNTIYF
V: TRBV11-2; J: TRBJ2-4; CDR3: CASSLGLLKNIQYF
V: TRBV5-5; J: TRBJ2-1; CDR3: CASSLGTSGGPYNEQFF
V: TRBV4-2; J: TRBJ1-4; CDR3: CASSQPRALLEEKLFF
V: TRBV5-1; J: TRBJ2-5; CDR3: CASSLTSGGQETQYF
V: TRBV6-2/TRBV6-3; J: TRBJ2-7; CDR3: CASSFGLGEQYF
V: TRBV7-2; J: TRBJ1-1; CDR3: CASSWNRAGVNTEAFF
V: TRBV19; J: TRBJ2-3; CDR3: CASMEVSGLTQYF
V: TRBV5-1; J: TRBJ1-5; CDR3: CASSFLPAEGNNQPQHF
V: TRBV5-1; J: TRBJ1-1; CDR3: CASSLEGTSTEAFF
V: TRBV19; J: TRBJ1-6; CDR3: CASSPLDGVTSPLHF
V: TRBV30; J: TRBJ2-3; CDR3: CAWSKAGNTDTQYF